These 9 T cell receptor beta chains originate from one sample sequenced in a study of cytomegalovirus exposure and HLA in healthy donors. The study ran its PCR with 60 Vbeta and 13 Jbeta primers. Sequencing used immunoSEQ multiplex PCR; TCRdb keeps in-frame clones, though not all of them. Found here are more than 120,000 clones, 82% of them singletons; the top ten hold approximately 2.4%. The material sequenced was PBMCs. The receptors stem from a male donor in good health and CMV-seronegative.

This clone was seen a handful of times. The V gene is TRBV9, the J gene TRBJ2-7; perhaps TRBD2 as D (5 bases). V was trimmed by 0 bases and J by 0 bases, leaving 10 bases between them. Germline V CDR1 and CDR2: SGDLS, YYNGEE. The CDR3 is made up of 15 amino acids. The CDR3 sequence is CASSVGNGDSYEQYF. The DNA for the CDR3 is TGTGCCAGCAGCGTAGGGAACGGGGACTCCTACGAGCAGTACTTC.

This clone was recorded only once. This chain joins TRBV11-2 and TRBJ1-3; maybe TRBD1 (6 bases). The CDR3 is made up of 13 amino acids. Germline V lookup: CDR1 SGHAT, CDR2 FQNNGV. The V end was cut by 3 bases, the J end by 6 bases, with 9 bases between. In DNA, the CDR3 is TGTGCCAGCAGCTTCGGACAGTCAAACACCATATATTTT. Translation: CASSFGQSNTIYF.

V gene TRBV29-1 combines with J gene TRBJ2-3; 8 bases match TRBD1. V gave up 7 bases and J gave up 8 bases; unmatched junction bases: 5. The CDR3 sequence is 11 residues long. The germline V gene encodes CDR1 SQVTM and CDR2 ANQGSEA. In DNA form, the CDR3 reads TGCAGCGGCCTTACAGGGGGTACGCAGTATTTT. Residues: CSGLTGGTQYF.

The V call is TRBV11-2, the J call TRBJ1-4; D may be TRBD1 (5 bases). The length of the CDR3 is 19 residues. Germline V gives CDR1 SGHAT, CDR2 FQNNGV. V was cut by 5 bases and J by 5 bases, with 27 bases left in between. The CDR3, as DNA: TGTGCCAGCAGCCGGATAGGTCGGGGGAGGGTGAGACCAAATGAAAAACTGTTTTTT. Amino acid sequence: CASSRIGRGRVRPNEKLFF.

The chain has TRBV18 and TRBJ1-5, with 7 bases matching TRBD1. V trimming: 1 base; J trimming: 7 bases; junction bases outside the gene matches: 7. Looked up from germline, CDR1 is KGHSH and CDR2 is LQKENI. The CDR3 is 15 residues long. In nucleotides, the CDR3 is TGTGCCAGCTCACCACAAGGGGGCTGGGAACAGCCCCAGCATTTT. Translated, it gives CASSPQGGWEQPQHF.

This rearrangement joins TRBV27 to TRBJ1-2; tentatively, D is TRBD1 (6 bases). Per germline, CDR1 MNHEY and CDR2 SMNVEV (reference sequence). The V gene lost 4 bases and the J gene lost 4 bases, with 13 bases spanning the gap. This CDR3 region has 14 residues. This CDR3 reads CASSSRDTFYGYTF. CDR3 sequence (DNA): TGTGCCAGCAGTTCCCGGGACACCTTCTATGGCTACACCTTC.

The chain employs TRBV30 and TRBJ1-5; D ambiguous. This CDR3 spans 12 amino acids. Between the trimmed V and J ends, which lost 5 bases and 7 bases, there was a span of 12 bases. Germline loops: CDR1 GTSNPN, CDR2 SVGIG (reference sequence). CDR3 sequence (DNA): TGTGCCTGGGGTACACCTTTGCAGCCCCAGCATTTT. It translates to CAWGTPLQPQHF. The whole variable domain, filled in from reference TRBV30 and TRBJ1-5, reads SQTIHQWPATLVQPVGSPLSLECTVEGTSNPNLYWYRQAAGRGLQLLFYSVGIGQISSEVPQNLSASRPQDRQFILSSKKLLLSDSGFYLCAWGTPLQPQHFGDGTRLSIL.

The rearrangement uses TRBV7-2 and TRBJ2-7, with D perhaps TRBD1 (6 bases). Germline V lookup: CDR1 SGHTA, CDR2 FQGNSA. V was trimmed by 5 bases and J by 3 bases, leaving 11 bases between them. This CDR3 contains 13 residues. CDR3 nucleotides: TGTGCCAGCAGCCAGGGGCAGGACTACGAGCAGTACTTC. Translated, it gives CASSQGQDYEQYF.

The chain joins TRBV19 to TRBJ1-5, with D unclear. CDR1 LNHDA and CDR2 SQIVND come from the germline V gene (reference sequence). The CDR3 has 15 residues. V was cut by 8 bases and J by 5 bases, with 19 bases left in between. The CDR3 region has the DNA TGTGCCAGTTCCCACATTCCTCCGCTGGATCAGCCCCAGCATTTT. This sequence encodes CASSHIPPLDQPQHF.